What follows are 13 T cell receptor beta chains derived from one specimen sequenced in a study of T cell repertoires in cytomegalovirus infection. TCRdb reanalysed the reads using MiXCR and keeps one entry per CDR3 protein. The sample shows 200,000 to 300,000 distinct CDR3 sequences, roughly 13% of them seen only once. Material for sequencing was PBMCs. Receptor source: a human donor in good health (CMV status not recorded). Some clones in this sample may be carry-over from other donors' samples.

The V gene is TRBV2, the J gene TRBJ1-5; unclear D gene. There are 14 residues in the CDR3. V was pared by 6 bases and J by 3 bases, with 12 bases between. CDR1 and CDR2 from the germline V gene are SNHLY and FYNNEI. CDR3 sequence: CASSPGILNQPQHF. The CDR3 DNA reads TGTGCCAGCAGCCCCGGGATCCTCAATCAGCCCCAGCATTTT.

This clonotype was found many times. The genes are TRBV7-8 and TRBJ2-5; 9 positions agree with TRBD2. Germline-derived CDR1 and CDR2 are SGHVS and FQNEAQ. With V trimmed by 5 bases and J by 2 bases, 15 bases remained unmatched. The CDR3 length is 18 residues. This CDR3 reads CASSRGYASGMYQETQYF. The CDR3 nucleotides read TGTGCCAGCAGCCGAGGATATGCTAGCGGGATGTATCAAGAGACCCAGTACTTC.

As to this clonotype: The conserved final phenylalanine or tryptophan is absent from the CDR3, which likely points to a read error. The DNA is left out, because the CDR3 cannot be placed on it with certainty; the CDR3 is given as TCRdb lists it. The rearrangement links TRBV19 to TRBJ2-3; the table gives TRBD1 as D, unverified against the DNA. The CDR3 sequence runs 13 residues, both termini included. Germline lookup yields CDR1 LNHDA and CDR2 SQIVND (reference sequence). CDR3: CASSITGGDTQWY.

This chain links TRBV20-1 with TRBJ2-7; the match to TRBD2 covers 8 bases. Germline trimming cut 5 bases from V and 2 bases from J; bases unmatched to any gene: 8. The CDR3 is made up of 14 amino acids. Germline V CDR1 and CDR2: DFQATT, SNEGSKA (reference sequence). CDR3 DNA: TGCAGTGCTCATAGCGGGGCCAGCCCCTACGAGCAGTACTTC. Its translation: CSAHSGASPYEQYF.

Points on this clonotype: This may arise from a read error, as a much more abundant clone is one base away. The chain joins TRBV2 to TRBJ2-1; 9 nucleotides agree with TRBD1. Germline CDR1 SNHLY, CDR2 FYNNEI. The J segment lost 10 bases and the V segment lost 3 bases, leaving 7 bases of the junction unmatched. The CDR3 consists of 14 residues. The DNA of the CDR3 is TGTGCCAGCAGTGACTGGGACAGGGAGGAGGAGCAGTTCTTC. Translating it yields CASSDWDREEEQFF.

The J gene is TRBJ1-2, the V gene TRBV25-1; D perhaps matches TRBD1 (5 bases). Germline V gene sequence: CDR1 MGHDK, CDR2 SYGVNS. This CDR3 comprises 15 residues. V lost 1 base to trimming and J lost 4 bases, with 13 bases between them. The CDR3 DNA sequence: TGTGCCAGCAGTGAATTTACAGGACCAACCTATGGCTACACCTTC. Encoded protein: CASSEFTGPTYGYTF.

This sequence joins TRBV6-1 and TRBJ2-1, with a tentative D call TRBD1 (6 bases). Germline CDR1 reads MNHNS; CDR2 reads SASEGT. V was trimmed by 7 bases and J by 7 bases, leaving 11 bases between them. The CDR3 extends over 12 amino acids. The chain's CDR3 is CASTQGWNEQFF. As DNA, the CDR3 is TGTGCCAGCACACAGGGTTGGAATGAGCAGTTCTTC.

This rearrangement joins TRBV3-1 to TRBJ2-1; a possible D gene is TRBD2 (5 bases). Germline values: CDR1 LGHDT, CDR2 YNNKEL (reference sequence). The CDR3 length is 12 residues. V was trimmed by 4 bases and J by 10 bases, leaving 11 bases between them. The DNA for the CDR3 is TGTGCCAGCAGCCTACTAGGGAGCGAGCAGTTCTTC. Translation: CASSLLGSEQFF.

This clonotype was counted at least ten times. The genes are TRBV11-3 and TRBJ2-3; D gene unclear. This CDR3 has 12 amino acids. CDR1 is SGHNT and CDR2 is YENEEA in the germline V gene. Trimming took off 4 bases at V and 6 bases at J, with 8 bases between the two ends. CDR3 loop: CASSSDGDTQYF. The CDR3 DNA reads TGTGCCAGCAGCTCCGACGGGGATACGCAGTATTTT.

The chain combines TRBV29-1 with TRBJ2-7; TRBD2 matches at 10 bases. After removal of 6 bases from V and 1 base from J, the junction contained 3 bases not matched to a gene. The length of the CDR3 is 13 residues. Germline CDR1 is SQVTM and CDR2 is ANQGSEA. For the CDR3, the DNA is TGCAGCGTAGGACTAGCGGAATCCTACGAGCAGTACTTC. It is translated as CSVGLAESYEQYF.

At least ten counts were recorded for this clonotype. The chain couples TRBV2 to TRBJ2-5; no definite D call. The germline V and J ends were trimmed by 2 bases and 2 bases, with 12 bases remaining between them. This CDR3 contains 15 residues. The germline CDR1 and CDR2 sequences are SNHLY and FYNNEI. The CDR3 DNA follows: TGTGCCAGCAGTGAATGGCGATCCAATCAAGAGACCCAGTACTTC. This codes for CASSEWRSNQETQYF. Looking up the rest from reference TRBV2 and TRBJ2-5 gives the full variable domain: EPEVTQTPSHQVTQMGQEVILRCVPISNHLYFYWYRQILGQKVEFLVSFYNNEISEKSEIFDDQFSVERPDGSNFTLKIRSTKLEDSAMYFCASSEWRSNQETQYFGPGTRLLVL.

This chain links TRBV6-5 with TRBJ2-5; possibly TRBD2 for D (7 bases). CDR1 is MNHEY, CDR2 SVGAGI, per germline. V dropped 6 bases and J dropped 5 bases, with 19 bases sitting between them. There are 15 residues in the CDR3. Here the CDR3 reads CASRQTSGGEETQYF. The CDR3, as DNA: TGTGCCAGCAGGCAAACCTCGGGGGGCGAGGAGACCCAGTACTTC.

In its sample, this clonotype was seen many times. The V call is TRBV7-2, the J call TRBJ2-7; D perhaps matches TRBD2 (6 bases). Germline CDR1 SGHTA, CDR2 FQGNSA. The CDR3 consists of 15 residues. The V end was cut by 4 bases, the J end by 6 bases, with 19 bases between. The CDR3 loop reads CASSSHQGGLGEQYF. CDR3 nucleotide sequence: TGTGCCAGCAGCTCGCACCAAGGAGGGCTGGGCGAGCAGTACTTC.